One sample yielded the 10 T cell receptor beta chains listed below, sequenced in a study of human CD8 memory T cell subsets. Production of TCR beta libraries used UMI-labeled 5' RACE as the method. TCRdb reprocessed the 5' RACE reads, keeping one entry per CDR3 protein, no DNA. This table holds around 6,500 distinct CDR3 sequences. TPEX cells were exhausted-like CCR7+ PD-1+ TIGIT+ early memory CD8+ T cells. Sequenced sample: CD8+ T cells from PBMCs. The receptor source for this set is a human donor in good health.

The chain is built from TRBV21-1 and TRBJ1-6; TCRdb outputs TRBD1, but without DNA this stays unchecked. TRBV21-1 counts as a pseudogene. This CDR3 contains 20 residues. The CDR3 here is CASSKGTNIGAGDFDSPLHF.

The chain recombines TRBV7-9 with TRBJ2-3; the TRBD2 assignment by TCRdb is unverifiable without DNA. The CDR3 is made up of 19 amino acids. The V gene's germline CDR1 is SEHNR and CDR2 FQNEAQ (reference sequence). The CDR3 sequence is CASSLPTSGGHLSTDTQYF.

V usage is TRBV5-1 and J usage is TRBJ2-3; TCRdb picks TRBD1, but there is no DNA to check that call. This CDR3 spans 18 amino acids. Germline-derived CDR1 and CDR2 are SGHRS and YFSETQ. CDR3 loop: CASSQALFTGLSTDTQYF.

The chain is built from TRBV5-5 and TRBJ2-1; no DNA is available, so the TRBD1 call from TCRdb remains unchecked. CDR3 length: 15 residues. Per the germline V gene, CDR1 is SGHKS and CDR2 is YYEKEE (reference sequence). The CDR3 here is CASSLGQGTGREQFF.

The chain is built from TRBV9 and TRBJ2-7; the D call of TRBD2 rests on TCRdb alone, since no DNA is present to check it. Germline V gene lookup returns CDR1 SGDLS and CDR2 YYNGEE. This CDR3 is 14 amino acids long. CDR3 amino acids: CASNPGLATYEQYF.

The chain links TRBV5-4 to TRBJ2-1. This CDR3 contains 14 residues. Germline-derived CDR1 and CDR2 are SGHNT and YYREEE (reference sequence). This CDR3 reads CASRRRTDGYEQFF.

The chain is built from TRBV11-2 and TRBJ2-2; as DNA is missing, the TRBD1 call by TCRdb cannot be tested. The CDR3 has 18 residues. Germline loops: CDR1 SGHAT, CDR2 FQNNGV. The CDR3 spells CASSPVGGLYLFAGELFF.

Frequency places this clonotype as large. J is TRBJ2-7 and V is TRBV20-1; TCRdb's D call of TRBD2 is untestable without DNA. Per the germline V gene, CDR1 is DFQATT and CDR2 is SNEGSKA (reference sequence). The CDR3 has 14 amino acids. The chain's CDR3 is CSGSHSGSSHEQYF.

The chain uses TRBV20-1 and TRBJ2-2; TCRdb calls TRBD1, which cannot be checked without DNA. The CDR3 runs to 15 residues. Germline V CDR1 and CDR2: DFQATT, SNEGSKA (reference sequence). Here the CDR3 reads CSASRDAVNTGELFF.

The V call is TRBV7-9, the J call TRBJ2-1; the TRBD1 assignment by TCRdb is unverifiable without DNA. This CDR3 contains 12 residues. CDR1 and CDR2 from the germline V gene are SEHNR and FQNEAQ (reference sequence). CDR3 region: CASSQGRNEQFF.